The 8 T cell receptor beta chains below all came from one sample that was sequenced in a study of T cells after yellow fever vaccination. TCRdb redid the calling of the 5' RACE reads with MiXCR, one entry per CDR3 protein. The sample carries just over 300,000 distinct CDR3 sequences, 3% to 4.5% recorded once. The sample here was PBMCs, taken on the day of the yellow fever booster vaccination. The receptors shown here come from a man younger than 35 who received the YFV17D yellow fever vaccine.

A few counts support this clonotype. V is TRBV6-5 and J is TRBJ1-1; D may be TRBD1 (5 bases). The CDR3 consists of 14 residues. From germline, CDR1 is MNHEY and CDR2 SVGAGI. Trimming stripped 6 bases from V and 1 base from J, with 12 bases between. CDR3 DNA: TGTGCCAGCAGGGCCGGGACTGGGAACACTGAAGCTTTCTTT. It yields the protein CASRAGTGNTEAFF.

In its sample, this clonotype was seen many times. This chain joins TRBV28 and TRBJ2-7, with 8 bases aligning to TRBD2. Germline CDR1 reads MDHEN; CDR2 reads SYDVKM. The CDR3 is 15 amino acids. J lost 0 bases, V lost 2 bases, and 3 bases had no gene match. The CDR3 coding sequence is TGTGCCAGCAGTTTAGGCGGGGGGCCCTCCTACGAGCAGTACGTC. Residues: CASSLGGGPSYEQYV.

This clonotype showed up many times. The rearrangement joins TRBV28 to TRBJ2-3; perhaps TRBD1 as D (5 bases). Germline V CDR1 and CDR2: MDHEN, SYDVKM. V was trimmed by 3 bases and J by 3 bases, leaving 16 bases between them. This CDR3 comprises 16 residues. The CDR3 DNA sequence: TGTGCCAGCAGTTTTAGGGGCCACGGGTTGACAGATACGCAGTATTTT. Translating it yields CASSFRGHGLTDTQYF.

This clonotype has at least ten counts. The V gene is TRBV4-3, the J gene TRBJ2-5; 8 bases are shared with TRBD1. V dropped 0 bases and J dropped 5; count of bases not matched to a gene: 8. The CDR3 spans 16 residues. The germline V gene has CDR1 LGHNA and CDR2 YSLEER. CDR3 amino acids: CASSQDWAGGMETQYF. CDR3 coding DNA: TGCGCCAGCAGCCAAGATTGGGCAGGGGGCATGGAGACCCAGTACTTC.

A few counts support this clonotype. The rearrangement links TRBV2 to TRBJ2-1; 8 bases fit TRBD2. There are 15 residues in the CDR3. Germline CDR1 reads SNHLY; CDR2 reads FYNNEI. V shed 6 bases, J shed 2 bases, and the junction held 6 bases outside the gene matches. The CDR3 DNA is TGTGCCAGCAGACCTGGACTAGCCACCTACAATGAGCAGTTCTTC. Protein: CASRPGLATYNEQFF.

This clonotype has at least ten counts. V gene TRBV6-6 combines with J gene TRBJ2-3; no clear D. The germline CDR1 and CDR2 sequences are MNHNY and SVGAGI (reference sequence). This CDR3 is built from 15 residues. Trimming cost V 6 bases and J 2 bases, with 15 bases left between them. CDR3 bases: TGTGCCAGCAGAAGCACTACAGTGTTCACAGATACGCAGTATTTT. Its protein is CASRSTTVFTDTQYF.

This clonotype was observed many times. The rearrangement joins TRBV5-1 to TRBJ2-1; no clear D. This CDR3 region has 13 residues. Germline V gene lookup returns CDR1 SGHRS and CDR2 YFSETQ. V was pared by 0 bases and J by 5 bases, with 6 bases between. The CDR3 DNA reads TGCGCCAGCAGCTTGGTGGGTAACAATGAGCAGTTCTTC. Its translation: CASSLVGNNEQFF. The variable domain in full, with the rest retrieved from reference TRBV5-1 and TRBJ2-1, is KAGVTQTPRYLIKTRGQQVTLSCSPISGHRSVSWYQQTPGQGLQFLFEYFSETQRNKGNFPGRFSGRQFSNSRSEMNVSTLELGDSALYLCASSLVGNNEQFFGPGTRLTVL.

V is TRBV7-9 and J is TRBJ2-7; 7 nucleotides agree with TRBD2. In germline, CDR1 is SEHNR, CDR2 FQNEAQ (reference sequence). The J segment lost 0 bases and the V segment lost 3 bases, leaving 8 bases of the junction unmatched. This CDR3 is 16 amino acids long. This chain's CDR3 is CASSFGGRGGSYEQYV. The CDR3 DNA reads as TGTGCCAGCAGCTTTGGAGGGAGGGGTGGCTCCTACGAGCAGTACGTC.